The source of this T cell receptor (beta chain) is a study of blood T cell repertoires in COVID-19. Overall study: Italy, Spain and the United States were the sources of the convalescent and acute COVID-19 samples.

The CDR3 length is 14 residues. Germline-derived CDR1 and CDR2 are MNHEY and SVGEGT. V dropped 4 bases and J dropped 2 bases, with 8 bases sitting between them. TCRdb keeps only in-frame clones here, not all; method: immunoSEQ multiplex PCR. In the table there are 200,000 to 300,000 clones, around 90% of which are singletons. The clonotype comes from a woman aged 70-85 years with active or convalescent COVID-19. V gene TRBV6-2 or TRBV6-3 combines with J gene TRBJ1-4; D unresolved. Specimen: peripheral blood. Written as DNA, the CDR3 is TGTGCCAGCAGTTTCTCACAGACTAATGAAAAACTGTTTTTT. Protein product: CASSFSQTNEKLFF.